This is a list of T cell receptor beta chains from one sample in a study of preoperative IRX-2 immunotherapy in early breast cancer. Assay: immunoSEQ multiplex PCR; the TCRdb copy retains only in-frame clones and omits some. The sample shows roughly 99,000 clones, roughly 90% of them seen only once. The sequenced sample was tumor tissue, obtained after IRX-2 immunotherapy. Receptor source: a human donor with breast cancer. The CDR3 runs from the conserved cysteine through the conserved F or W. Clone size appears in some rows only: once, few, many, or a class for an expanded clone.

V,J,size,CDR3
TRBV6-8,TRBJ2-1,-,CASRRQTYNEQFF
TRBV6-8,TRBJ2-2,-,CASRRQGGTGELFF
TRBV1,TRBJ2-2,-,CASSQIPLLRGDTGELFF
TRBV6-8,TRBJ2-3,-,CASSYWATGGTDTQYF
TRBV18,TRBJ1-2,-,CASSREGTGHGGNYGYTF
TRBV29-1,TRBJ2-5,-,CSVGFRGGGETQYF
TRBV6-8,TRBJ2-7,once,CASRGGTASYEQYF
TRBV15,TRBJ1-6,-,CATSTRDSYNSPLHF
TRBV30,TRBJ2-1,-,CAWSEVAQVYNEQFF
TRBV7-8,TRBJ2-3,once,CASSVAGPDTQYF
TRBV19,TRBJ2-3,-,CASSLLGGYTQYF
TRBV14,TRBJ1-2,once,CASSVNRDSDYGYTF
TRBV1,TRBJ2-1,-,CASSHPRGEDEQFF
TRBV18,TRBJ2-5,-,CASSPTGQEETQYF
TRBV6-8,TRBJ1-1,-,CASSPTGFLTEAFF
TRBV6-8,TRBJ1-3,-,CASSYGWTPNSGNTIYF
TRBV6-8,TRBJ2-3,-,CASSPIQAGESDTQYF
TRBV28,TRBJ1-5,-,CASSLRGPRGAQHF
TRBV11-3,TRBJ1-4,few,CASSGGDRSNEKLFF
TRBV19,TRBJ1-1,-,CASSISQFGAFF
TRBV19,TRBJ1-5,-,CASTQGGYSNQPQHF
TRBV30,TRBJ2-7,-,CAWRTAGSYEQYF
TRBV6-8,TRBJ2-3,-,CAISVGDPRTDTQYF
TRBV28,TRBJ1-2,-,CASILNGGGYGYTF
TRBV7-2,TRBJ1-2,few,CASSLTAPYGYTF
TRBV9,TRBJ1-4,-,CASSRLDGNEKLFF
TRBV18,TRBJ1-3,-,CASSSGTGGISGNTIYF
TRBV28,TRBJ1-4,-,CASSFTGIDNEKLFF
TRBV29-1,TRBJ1-4,once,CSVGNSLMEKLFF
TRBV30,TRBJ2-5,once,CAWSDRGKTQYF
TRBV19,TRBJ2-1,-,CASSISSGARTLQNEQFF
TRBV6-8,TRBJ2-3,-,CASSGTDTDTQYF
TRBV19,TRBJ1-4,once,CASSRQGPREKLFF
TRBV30,TRBJ1-4,-,CAWTGPGSRKLFF
TRBV19,TRBJ2-2,-,CASKPGLRGTGELFF
TRBV19,TRBJ1-1,-,CASSIRGQGSWGTEAFF
TRBV28,TRBJ2-2,-,CASSLLAGGFTGELFF
TRBV30,TRBJ2-5,-,CAWNLGLTGQETQYF
TRBV12-2,TRBJ1-2,few,CATVDRGRPGYGYTF
TRBV10-2,TRBJ2-5,-,CASSSQGLETQYF
TRBV18,TRBJ1-5,-,CASSAQGKSNQPQHF
TRBV14,TRBJ1-4,-,CATSGQINEKLFF
TRBV28,TRBJ1-6,once,CASSPPIKTSPLHF
TRBV10-1,TRBJ1-3,-,CASRKAHRNFSGNTIYF
TRBV30,TRBJ1-5,-,CAWRAGRGGNQPQHF
TRBV29-1,TRBJ1-4,-,CSVESGAEKLFF
TRBV19,TRBJ1-5,few,CASNSLRGKGHQPQHF
TRBV7-6,TRBJ2-1,-,CASSLDLAGYNEQFF
TRBV15,TRBJ2-5,-,CATRSTGEEETQYF
TRBV6-8,TRBJ2-7,many,CASNPLAGTYEQYF
TRBV7-1,TRBJ1-3,-,CASSPDRGLKDTIYF
TRBV29-1,TRBJ1-1,-,CSVKTGNTEAFF
TRBV29-1,TRBJ1-5,-,CSVGWDRYNQPQHF